Detailed here is one T cell receptor beta chain. Sequencing was performed with immunoSEQ multiplex PCR; in TCRdb, only in-frame clones are kept and a portion is missing. The table has tens of thousands of clones, about 76% seen once. Unmatched junction bases numbered 0, after V lost 4 bases and J lost 3 bases. The CDR3 loop spans 13 amino acids. The germline gives CDR1 LNHDA, CDR2 SQIVND (reference sequence). These data originate in a study of blood T cell repertoires in COVID-19. Across the whole study: Acute and convalescent COVID-19 samples came from the United States, Italy and Spain.

The TCR comes from a man between 65 and 85 years old with active or convalescent COVID-19. The chain employs TRBV19 and TRBJ1-1; 9 bases align to TRBD1. The sequencing sample was made of peripheral blood. CDR3 residues: CASSRDRDTEAFF. As DNA, the CDR3 is TGTGCCAGTAGTAGGGACAGGGACACTGAAGCTTTCTTT. Full variable domain (remainder filled in from reference TRBV19 and TRBJ1-1): DGGITQSPKYLFRKEGQNVTLSCEQNLNHDAMYWYRQDPGQGLRLIYYSQIVNDFQKGDIAEGYSVSREKKESFPLTVTSAQKNPTAFYLCASSRDRDTEAFFGQGTRLTVV.